This T cell receptor (beta chain) was observed in a study of identical twins. Study-level findings and limits: Twins showed weaker excess sharing in their beta out-of-frame sequences.

TCRdb reanalysed the 5' RACE reads using MiXCR and keeps one entry per CDR3 protein. The sample records 520,000 or so distinct CDR3 sequences, 22% being singletons. Each donor (without exception) was a healthy Caucasian. On this clonotype: Its antigen is unidentified.

The V end was cut by 0 bases, the J end by 0 bases, with 9 bases between. The CDR3 sequence is 14 residues long. Germline CDR1 GTSNPN, CDR2 SVGIG (reference sequence). The sample was also reused in another study, on T cells expressing NK-cell markers.

The rearrangement links TRBV30 to TRBJ2-7, with a tentative D call TRBD1 (5 bases). The sequence derives from a woman younger than 30 in good health. The material sequenced was CD4+ T cells sorted from blood. The CDR3 DNA follows: TGTGCCTGGAGTGTCTTGGACACCTCCTACGAGCAGTACTTC. This gives the protein CAWSVLDTSYEQYF.